This entry is about one T cell receptor (beta chain). Some clones are missing from TCRdb's copy, which holds only in-frame ones; the method was immunoSEQ multiplex PCR. Of approximately 55,000 clones listed, over 55% are singletons. The entry originates in a study of T cell clones after liver transplantation. The CDR3 sequence is 14 residues long. With 2 bases clipped from V and 4 bases from J, the junction kept 6 bases outside the gene matches. Germline CDR1 is GTSNPN and CDR2 is SVGIG (reference sequence). J is TRBJ2-3 and V is TRBV30; 7 bases match TRBD2. This TCR derives from a human donor who received a liver transplant. Sample: CD4+ T cells from blood, taken before liver transplant. The CDR3 is CAWSLGGGADTQYF. In DNA form, the CDR3 reads TGTGCCTGGAGTTTGGGCGGGGGTGCAGATACGCAGTATTTT.